These 18 T cell receptor beta chains came from one sample sequenced in a study of CXCR3-negative and CXCR3-positive naive CD8 T cells. Whole-study findings and limits: TRB CDR3 hydrophobicity was greater in CXCR3-positive naive cells than in CXCR3-negative naive cells.

All TRB cDNA libraries came from 5' RACE performed with UMI labels. Reanalyzing the 5' RACE reads, TCRdb keeps one entry per CDR3 protein, without DNA. This sample's table has roughly 93,000 distinct CDR3 sequences. These receptors have no identified antigens. Sequenced sample: naive CXCR3+ CD8+ T cells from blood. As for subset: CD45RO-CCR7+CD27+CD95- naive CD8+ T cells expressing CXCR3 (TNR3+). The receptor set was obtained from a human donor in good health. Some clones in this sample may be carry-over from other donors' samples.

The chain links TRBV14 to TRBJ2-7; TCRdb names TRBD1, which stays unverified in the absence of DNA. The germline V gene has CDR1 SGHDN and CDR2 FVKESK. This CDR3 comprises 14 residues. CDR3 amino acids: CASSNRDLPYEQYF.

The CDR3 protein is CASSPIRQANTGELFF. The V call is TRBV5-1, the J call TRBJ2-2; checking the TCRdb D call of TRBD1 is not possible without DNA. The CDR3 is 16 amino acids. CDR1 SGHRS and CDR2 YFSETQ come from the germline V gene.

The CDR3 sequence: CSARDQPRDLSYEQYF. The V gene is TRBV20-1, the J gene TRBJ2-7; absent DNA, TCRdb's TRBD2 call cannot be checked. The CDR3 runs to 16 residues. Germline CDR1 DFQATT, CDR2 SNEGSKA (reference sequence).

The chain employs TRBV7-2 and TRBJ1-1. Germline values: CDR1 SGHTA, CDR2 FQGNSA. This CDR3 has 15 amino acids. The CDR3 protein is CASSLVRGLNTEAFF. Combining the CDR3 with reference TRBV7-2 and TRBJ1-1 gives the whole variable domain GAGVSQSPSNKVTEKGKDVELRCDPISGHTALYWYRQSLGQGLEFLIYFQGNSAPDKSGLPSDRFSAERTGGSVSTLTIQRTQQEDSAVYLCASSLVRGLNTEAFFGQGTRLTVV.

V gene TRBV19 combines with J gene TRBJ2-1; no DNA is available, so the TRBD1 call from TCRdb remains unchecked. The CDR3 spans 14 residues. The germline V gene encodes CDR1 LNHDA and CDR2 SQIVND (reference sequence). CDR3: CASGAGQGYNEQFF.

The CDR3 region is CASSSQEHNTGELFF. The rearrangement uses TRBV7-6 and TRBJ2-2. From germline, CDR1 is SGHVS and CDR2 FNYEAQ. The CDR3 is made up of 15 amino acids.

The rearrangement joins TRBV5-1 to TRBJ2-3; TCRdb returns TRBD2, unconfirmable since there is no DNA. This CDR3 is 15 amino acids long. Germline-derived CDR1 and CDR2 are SGHRS and YFSETQ. The CDR3 protein is CASSLVRDGTDTQYF.

The chain uses TRBV29-1 and TRBJ2-7; the D call of TRBD1 rests on TCRdb alone, since no DNA is present to check it. Germline lookup yields CDR1 SQVTM and CDR2 ANQGSEA. CDR3 length: 12 amino acids. The CDR3 is CSVVIGGYEQYF.

The chain recombines TRBV12-3 or TRBV12-4 with TRBJ2-5; TCRdb lists TRBD2, though no DNA is available to test this call. The CDR3 has 14 residues. CDR3 in amino acids: CASSLPGRAETQYF.

The CDR3 is CASGGPTSGRTGELFF. The chain joins TRBV7-3 to TRBJ2-2; TCRdb gives TRBD2 as the D gene, but with no DNA this cannot be confirmed. Germline CDR1 reads SGHTA; CDR2 reads FQGTGA. The CDR3 loop spans 16 amino acids.

The CDR3 here is CASSLLVGGTANYEQYF. The chain combines TRBV28 with TRBJ2-7; TCRdb designates TRBD1, a call that cannot be tested without DNA. CDR1 is MDHEN, CDR2 SYDVKM, per germline. CDR3 length: 17 amino acids.

The chain links TRBV4-3 to TRBJ2-1; without DNA, the TCRdb call of TRBD2 cannot be checked. CDR1 and CDR2 (germline): LGHNA, YSLEER. The CDR3 is 17 residues long. CDR3 residues: CASSQVLTSGGYNEQFF.

The chain carries TRBV20-1 and TRBJ2-1. CDR3 length equals 15 residues. Germline values: CDR1 DFQATT, CDR2 SNEGSKA (reference sequence). The CDR3 loop is CSARARLDSYNEQFF.

This rearrangement joins TRBV7-9 to TRBJ2-1; TCRdb reports TRBD2, a call that lacks DNA to check it against. The CDR3 runs to 18 residues. Germline V gene sequence: CDR1 SEHNR, CDR2 FQNEAQ (reference sequence). The CDR3 reads CASSPIQKLRLADNEQFF.

V and J are TRBV11-2 and TRBJ2-7. The CDR3 consists of 11 residues. In germline, CDR1 is SGHAT, CDR2 FQNNGV. The CDR3 sequence: CASPLEGEQYF.

The V call is TRBV5-1, the J call TRBJ2-7. CDR3 length equals 11 residues. Germline V gives CDR1 SGHRS, CDR2 YFSETQ. The CDR3 spells CASSWATEQYF.

The rearrangement uses TRBV28 and TRBJ2-7; TCRdb's assignment of TRBD2 cannot be checked, as there is no DNA. There are 17 residues in the CDR3. CDR1 is MDHEN and CDR2 is SYDVKM in the germline V gene. The CDR3 here is CASSQTPRTTSWCEQYF.

The V and J genes are TRBV28 and TRBJ2-1; the D call from TCRdb, TRBD2, cannot be confirmed without DNA. This CDR3 is 14 amino acids long. The V gene's germline CDR1 is MDHEN and CDR2 SYDVKM. The CDR3 is CASSLRLAGNEQFF.